This TCR beta chain was documented in a study of identical twins. The CDR3 loop spans 15 amino acids. Trimming took 0 bases from V and 4 from J, leaving 12 bases between them. Germline CDR1 and CDR2: LNHNV and YYDKDF (reference sequence). The authors used template switching to add a universal primer site and gave cDNA unique molecular identifiers. MiXCR, run by TCRdb on the 5' RACE reads, gives a single entry per CDR3 protein. The table shows 200,000 to 250,000 distinct CDR3 sequences, with about 7% occurring only once. With no exceptions, donors were healthy Caucasians. This clonotype has a handful of counts. The same sample was also used in a study of yellow fever vaccine responses in identical twins.

V is TRBV15 and J is TRBJ1-2; D is possibly TRBD1 (5 bases). The sequence was collected from a woman between 18 and 30 years old in good health. Sample: memory (CD45RO+) T cells sorted from blood. Here the CDR3 DNA reads TGTGCCACCAGCAGAGATTCTGGGGGAATCTATGGCTACACCTTC. It yields the protein CATSRDSGGIYGYTF.